Each of the 25 T cell receptor beta chains below was sequenced from the same sample in a study of blood T cell repertoires in COVID-19. Assay: immunoSEQ multiplex PCR; the TCRdb copy retains only in-frame clones and omits some. The sample yields about 390,000 clones, around nine tenths seen once. The sequencing sample was made of PBMCs or T cells enriched from blood (not recorded which). The receptors originated from a woman in her forties or fifties who had recovered from COVID-19.

The count of this clone is one. The chain has TRBV11-3 and TRBJ1-1; a weak D match, TRBD1 (6 bases). The CDR3 is 19 residues long. From germline, CDR1 is SGHNT and CDR2 YENEEA. V dropped 2 bases and J dropped 3 bases, with 25 bases sitting between them. CDR3 in amino acids: CASSLTPPPGGGLDTEAFF. The CDR3 DNA sequence: TGTGCCAGCAGCTTAACTCCACCTCCGGGGGGCGGATTGGACACTGAAGCTTTCTTT.

The chain has TRBV5-1 and TRBJ1-4, with D perhaps TRBD1 (6 bases). V was trimmed by 4 bases and J by 7 bases, leaving 23 bases between them. The CDR3 covers 17 residues. CDR1 and CDR2 from the germline V gene are SGHRS and YFSETQ. This chain's CDR3 is CASSPPAPDRLGEKLFF. CDR3 coding DNA: TGCGCCAGCAGCCCACCTGCGCCCGACAGGCTGGGTGAAAAACTGTTTTTT.

V is TRBV30 and J is TRBJ1-2; D is possibly TRBD1 (5 bases). V lost 4 bases to trimming and J lost 4 bases, with 7 bases between them. The CDR3 is 11 residues long. Germline lookup yields CDR1 GTSNPN and CDR2 SVGIG (reference sequence). CDR3 nucleotide sequence: TGTGCCTGGACAGGGTCCTATGGCTACACCTTC. Its translation is CAWTGSYGYTF. Together with reference TRBV30 and TRBJ1-2, the CDR3 gives the full variable domain: SQTIHQWPATLVQPVGSPLSLECTVEGTSNPNLYWYRQAAGRGLQLLFYSVGIGQISSEVPQNLSASRPQDRQFILSSKKLLLSDSGFYLCAWTGSYGYTFGSGTRLTVV.

V is TRBV14 and J is TRBJ2-1, with a tentative D call TRBD2 (6 bases). Germline CDR1 and CDR2: SGHDN and FVKESK. V dropped 0 bases and J dropped 8 bases, with 8 bases sitting between them. This CDR3 has 13 residues. The CDR3 region is CASSQDWEDEQFF. CDR3 bases: TGTGCCAGCAGCCAAGATTGGGAGGATGAGCAGTTCTTC.

The genes are TRBV7-6 and TRBJ2-5, with TRBD2 matching over 11 bases. The CDR3 spans 21 residues. With 1 base clipped from V and 2 bases from J, the junction kept 18 bases outside the gene matches. Germline assignment: CDR1 SGHVS and CDR2 FNYEAQ. CDR3 in amino acids: CASSLEMVSGGAGSYQETQYF. Here the CDR3 DNA reads TGTGCCAGCAGCTTAGAGATGGTTAGCGGGGGGGCCGGGTCGTATCAAGAGACCCAGTACTTC.

V gene TRBV28 combines with J gene TRBJ1-3; D call uncertain. The CDR3 is 16 amino acids. The germline V and J ends were trimmed by 2 bases and 0 bases, with 11 bases remaining between them. The germline V gene has CDR1 MDHEN and CDR2 SYDVKM. CDR3 DNA: TGTGCCAGCAGTTTAACCCCAGGCGTCTCTGGAAACACCATATATTTT. Protein product: CASSLTPGVSGNTIYF.

The chain couples TRBV13 to TRBJ2-3, with 11 positions matching TRBD1. Germline trimming cut 5 bases from V and 3 bases from J; bases unmatched to any gene: 4. Germline CDR1 is PRHDT and CDR2 is FYEKMQ (reference sequence). The CDR3 runs to 15 residues. The chain's CDR3 is CASSARDRGTDTQYF. CDR3 in DNA: TGTGCCAGCAGCGCGCGGGACAGGGGGACAGATACGCAGTATTTT.

This rearrangement joins TRBV18 to TRBJ1-6, with a possible D match to TRBD1 (6 bases). Looked up from germline, CDR1 is KGHSH and CDR2 is LQKENI. This CDR3 comprises 17 residues. V was cut by 2 bases and J by 9 bases, with 20 bases left in between. CDR3 in DNA: TGTGCCAGCTCACCAAGTTTTAGGATCAGGGGAATTTCACCCCTCCACTTT. Translating it yields CASSPSFRIRGISPLHF. Full variable domain (outside the CDR3, taken from reference TRBV18 and TRBJ1-6): NAGVMQNPRHLVRRRGQEARLRCSPMKGHSHVYWYRQLPEEGLKFMVYLQKENIIDESGMPKERFSAEFPKEGPSILRIQQVVRGDSAAYFCASSPSFRIRGISPLHFGNGTRLTVT.

This clone was counted a few times. V and J are TRBV24-1 and TRBJ2-7; the match to TRBD2 covers 11 bases. CDR1 and CDR2 (germline): KGHDR, SFDVKD. CDR3 length: 15 residues. V shed 3 bases and J 3 bases; nucleotides not matched to a gene: 3. The CDR3: CATSDPTSGVYEQYF. CDR3 bases: TGTGCCACCAGTGATCCGACTAGCGGGGTCTACGAGCAGTACTTC.

The chain carries TRBV18 and TRBJ2-3, with 10 bases fitting TRBD1. Germline V gene lookup returns CDR1 KGHSH and CDR2 LQKENI. Losses at the gene ends were 2 bases for V and 4 bases for J; bases not matched to a gene: 0. The CDR3 has 14 residues. CDR3 loop: CASSPGTGADTQYF. The DNA for the CDR3 is TGTGCCAGCTCACCAGGGACAGGGGCAGATACGCAGTATTTT. The full variable domain, rest sourced from reference TRBV18 and TRBJ2-3, is NAGVMQNPRHLVRRRGQEARLRCSPMKGHSHVYWYRQLPEEGLKFMVYLQKENIIDESGMPKERFSAEFPKEGPSILRIQQVVRGDSAAYFCASSPGTGADTQYFGPGTRLTVL.

The gene calls are TRBV20-1 and TRBJ2-7; the D gene is possibly TRBD1 (5 bases). This CDR3 contains 11 residues. Deletions cut 5 bases from V and 5 bases from J, with 10 bases between. CDR1 is DFQATT, CDR2 SNEGSKA, per germline (reference sequence). The CDR3 spells CSADLRDEQYF. Here the CDR3 DNA reads TGCAGTGCTGACCTCAGGGACGAGCAGTACTTC.

This chain uses TRBV19 with TRBJ1-4, with a weak D call TRBD1 (5 bases). Germline V lookup: CDR1 LNHDA, CDR2 SQIVND (reference sequence). The CDR3 has 15 amino acids. V lost 6 bases to trimming and J lost 0 bases, with 11 bases between them. The CDR3 coding sequence is TGTGCCAGTAGGCCCGGGGGGTCAACTAATGAAAAACTGTTTTTT. Protein product: CASRPGGSTNEKLFF.

V gene TRBV2 combines with J gene TRBJ1-1, with TRBD1 identical over 10 bases. Per germline, CDR1 SNHLY and CDR2 FYNNEI. The CDR3 sequence is 15 residues long. V was pared by 5 bases and J by 9 bases, with 12 bases of the junction left unmatched. The CDR3 DNA follows: TGTGCCAGCAGTATCCTCGGACAGGGGGTTAGAAAAGCTTTCTTT. This translates into CASSILGQGVRKAFF.

The CDR3: CAWRGTGGSYRGYTF. The CDR3 DNA sequence: TGTGCCTGGAGGGGGACAGGGGGGTCCTACCGGGGCTACACCTTC. This sequence joins TRBV30 and TRBJ1-2; 11 positions match TRBD1. Germline CDR1 reads GTSNPN; CDR2 reads SVGIG (reference sequence). The V and J ends lost 3 bases and 8 bases, in that order; junction bases with no gene match: 11. The CDR3 is 15 amino acids. The entire variable domain, with the rest obtained from reference TRBV30 and TRBJ1-2, is as follows: SQTIHQWPATLVQPVGSPLSLECTVEGTSNPNLYWYRQAAGRGLQLLFYSVGIGQISSEVPQNLSASRPQDRQFILSSKKLLLSDSGFYLCAWRGTGGSYRGYTFGSGTRLTVV.

This chain links TRBV7-9 with TRBJ1-1, with D possibly matching TRBD1 (6 bases). V was cut by 3 bases and J by 1 base, with 9 bases left in between. This CDR3 spans 14 amino acids. Germline lookup yields CDR1 SEHNR and CDR2 FQNEAQ (reference sequence). Here the CDR3 DNA reads TGTGCCAGCAGCTTGACAGGTGAGAACACTGAAGCTTTCTTT. Translation: CASSLTGENTEAFF.

This clone was seen a few times. The chain has TRBV5-1 and TRBJ2-3, with D perhaps matching TRBD2 (5 bases). V lost 5 bases and J lost 2, with 15 bases in between. CDR3 length: 15 amino acids. Germline-derived CDR1 and CDR2 are SGHRS and YFSETQ. The CDR3 DNA follows: TGCGCCAGCAGAGATCTCGGGGTGTTCACAGATACGCAGTATTTT. It translates to CASRDLGVFTDTQYF.

The genes are TRBV29-1 and TRBJ1-5; D is possibly TRBD1 (5 bases). CDR1 is SQVTM and CDR2 is ANQGSEA in the germline V gene. This CDR3 has 15 residues. The V end lost 4 bases, the J end lost 5 bases, and 18 bases lay between the germline ends. This chain's CDR3 is CSVGLGGDPYQPQHF. The CDR3 DNA follows: TGCAGCGTTGGGTTGGGAGGGGACCCCTATCAGCCCCAGCATTTT. The full variable domain, in which reference TRBV29-1 and TRBJ1-5 provide the parts outside the CDR3, is SAVISQKPSRDICQRGTSLTIQCQVDSQVTMMFWYRQQPGQSLTLIATANQGSEATYESGFVIDKFPISRPNLTFSTLTVSNMSPEDSSIYLCSVGLGGDPYQPQHFGDGTRLSIL.

V gene TRBV6-5 combines with J gene TRBJ1-2; D might be TRBD1 (5 bases). V was clipped by 5 bases and J by 4 bases, with 17 bases between them. The CDR3 has 15 amino acids. Germline lookup yields CDR1 MNHEY and CDR2 SVGAGI. CDR3 sequence (DNA): TGTGCCAGCAGTCAAAGGTCAGGGAATTTCTATGGCTACACCTTC. Translation gives CASSQRSGNFYGYTF.

V and J are TRBV5-1 and TRBJ1-1; 8 bases are shared with TRBD1. V was clipped by 4 bases and J by 1 base; unmatched bases: 3. The CDR3 has 14 amino acids. Germline loops: CDR1 SGHRS, CDR2 YFSETQ. CDR3 residues: CASSPGQGNTEAFF. The CDR3 DNA sequence: TGCGCCAGCAGCCCCGGACAGGGGAACACTGAAGCTTTCTTT.

This clone appeared a single time. The V and J genes are TRBV7-2 and TRBJ1-1; unclear D gene. Germline CDR1 reads SGHTA; CDR2 reads FQGNSA. This CDR3 spans 16 amino acids. V lost 3 bases and J 4 bases, leaving 18 bases between the germline ends. In nucleotides, the CDR3 is TGTGCCAGCAGCTTCGCGGGCCTTTTACCGGGCACTGAAGCTTTCTTT. Its protein product is CASSFAGLLPGTEAFF.

The rearrangement links TRBV7-2 to TRBJ2-2, with TRBD2 matching over 13 bases. Germline assignment: CDR1 SGHTA and CDR2 FQGNSA. V lost 3 bases to trimming and J lost 4 bases; unmatched junction nucleotides: 5. This CDR3 spans 17 amino acids. CDR3 region: CASSFRLAGGGTGELFF. CDR3 bases: TGTGCCAGCAGCTTCCGACTAGCGGGGGGTGGCACCGGGGAGCTGTTTTTT.

CDR3: CASSESMVHPGDTEAFF. The CDR3, as DNA: TGCGCCAGCAGTGAGTCCATGGTACACCCCGGGGACACTGAAGCTTTCTTT. The gene calls are TRBV10-2 and TRBJ1-1; no definite D call. The CDR3 spans 17 residues. Germline CDR1 reads WSHSY; CDR2 reads SAAADI. V was trimmed by 0 bases and J by 3 bases, leaving 17 bases between them.

This clone was recorded only once. The chain has TRBV19 and TRBJ1-1, with 7 nucleotides matching TRBD1. In germline, CDR1 is LNHDA, CDR2 SQIVND (reference sequence). With 7 bases clipped from V and 0 bases from J, the junction kept 8 bases outside the gene matches. This CDR3 has 15 residues. CDR3 residues: CASTRGGQMNTEAFF. DNA of the CDR3: TGTGCCAGTACTCGGGGGGGACAGATGAACACTGAAGCTTTCTTT.

The gene calls are TRBV19 and TRBJ1-4, with 7 positions matching TRBD1. The CDR3 is made up of 15 amino acids. Germline trimming cut 6 bases from V and 4 bases from J; bases unmatched to any gene: 8. Germline assignment: CDR1 LNHDA and CDR2 SQIVND (reference sequence). As DNA, the CDR3 is TGTGCCAGTAGAGATGTTCGGGACAGTAATGAAAAACTGTTTTTT. Its translation is CASRDVRDSNEKLFF.

The V gene is TRBV7-8, the J gene TRBJ2-4; 16 nucleotides align to TRBD2. This CDR3 is built from 18 residues. The trim removed 5 bases at V and 2 bases at J, leaving 6 bases unmatched. Germline V gene sequence: CDR1 SGHVS, CDR2 FQNEAQ. Here the CDR3 DNA reads TGTGCCAGCAGCATCGGGACTAGCGGGGGGGATCCCAAAAACATTCAGTACTTC. The encoded protein is CASSIGTSGGDPKNIQYF. Looking up the rest from reference TRBV7-8 and TRBJ2-4 gives the full variable domain: GAGVSQSPRYKVAKRGQDVALRCDPISGHVSLFWYQQALGQGPEFLTYFQNEAQLDKSGLPSDRFFAERPEGSVSTLKIQRTQQEDSAVYLCASSIGTSGGDPKNIQYFGAGTRLSVL.